This passage covers 21 T cell receptor beta chains from one sample sequenced in a study of cytomegalovirus exposure and HLA in healthy donors. Sequencing used immunoSEQ multiplex PCR; TCRdb keeps in-frame clones, though not all of them. The data show over 110,000 clones, approximately 87% seen once. Sequenced: PBMCs. Receptors were obtained from a man between 18 and 29 years old in good health and CMV-seronegative.

The chain recombines TRBV7-2 with TRBJ2-2; 7 nucleotides agree with TRBD1. CDR1 is SGHTA and CDR2 is FQGNSA in the germline V gene. J was trimmed by 0 bases and V by 5 bases; bases with no gene match: 3. This CDR3 has 15 amino acids. Written as DNA, the CDR3 is TGTGCCAGCAGCACGGGGACAGCGAACACCGGGGAGCTGTTTTTT. The encoded protein is CASSTGTANTGELFF. Combining the CDR3 with reference TRBV7-2 and TRBJ2-2 gives the whole variable domain GAGVSQSPSNKVTEKGKDVELRCDPISGHTALYWYRQSLGQGLEFLIYFQGNSAPDKSGLPSDRFSAERTGGSVSTLTIQRTQQEDSAVYLCASSTGTANTGELFFGEGSRLTVL.

The chain has TRBV5-1 and TRBJ2-2; D remains ambiguous. There are 11 residues in the CDR3. The V end lost 5 bases, the J end lost 11 bases, and 10 bases lay between the germline ends. CDR1 is SGHRS and CDR2 is YFSETQ in the germline V gene. CDR3 region: CASRSSPELFF. CDR3 DNA: TGCGCCAGCAGAAGTAGCCCCGAGCTGTTTTTT.

The rearrangement uses TRBV7-8 and TRBJ1-1, with a possible D match to TRBD1 (6 bases). The CDR3 totals 14 residues. The V and J ends lost 2 bases and 4 bases respectively, with 11 bases between them. The germline CDR1 and CDR2 sequences are SGHVS and FQNEAQ. CDR3 protein: CASSLWQGGTEAFF. CDR3 DNA sequence: TGTGCCAGCAGCTTATGGCAAGGGGGCACTGAAGCTTTCTTT.

A few counts support this clone. The gene calls are TRBV10-3 and TRBJ2-2; 8 nucleotides agree with TRBD1. Losses at the gene ends were 2 bases for V and 5 bases for J; bases not matched to a gene: 4. Germline CDR1 ENHRY, CDR2 SYGVKD. The CDR3 consists of 15 residues. DNA for the CDR3: TGTGCCATCAGTGAGGAACAGGGGGGTACCGGGGAGCTGTTTTTT. Residues: CAISEEQGGTGELFF.

J is TRBJ2-1 and V is TRBV7-9, with unresolved D. Trimming stripped 3 bases from V and 6 bases from J, with 3 bases between. CDR1 SEHNR and CDR2 FQNEAQ come from the germline V gene (reference sequence). There are 11 residues in the CDR3. The CDR3: CASSFINEQFF. CDR3 DNA: TGTGCCAGCAGCTTTATCAATGAGCAGTTCTTC.

The rearrangement links TRBV2 to TRBJ2-7; D perhaps matches TRBD1 (6 bases). The germline V gene has CDR1 SNHLY and CDR2 FYNNEI. This CDR3 region has 18 residues. V was cut by 5 bases and J by 3 bases, with 26 bases left in between. The CDR3 here is CASSTPNTLFRDIYEQYF. The CDR3 DNA reads TGTGCCAGCAGTACCCCTAATACCTTGTTCCGGGACATCTACGAGCAGTACTTC.

The V and J genes are TRBV6-5 and TRBJ2-1; 9 nucleotides match TRBD2. V was clipped by 4 bases and J by 6 bases; unmatched bases: 10. In germline, CDR1 is MNHEY, CDR2 SVGAGI. This CDR3 spans 16 amino acids. The CDR3 loop reads CASSFGQREVGNEQFF. The CDR3 bases are TGTGCCAGCAGTTTCGGGCAGCGGGAGGTGGGCAATGAGCAGTTCTTC.

This chain joins TRBV28 and TRBJ2-5; 7 bases fit TRBD2. This CDR3 contains 14 residues. Trimming at V came to 4 bases and at J to 9 bases, leaving 11 bases not matched to a gene. Germline V gene lookup returns CDR1 MDHEN and CDR2 SYDVKM. The CDR3 spells CASSSPGGSEAQYF. The CDR3 DNA sequence: TGTGCCAGCAGTTCGCCCGGGGGGAGTGAGGCCCAGTACTTC.

The rearrangement links TRBV7-2 to TRBJ2-7; D possibly corresponds to TRBD1 (6 bases). Germline V gene sequence: CDR1 SGHTA, CDR2 FQGNSA. This CDR3 is built from 17 residues. Trimming stripped 0 bases from V and 5 bases from J, with 20 bases between. In DNA form, the CDR3 reads TGTGCCAGCAGCTTAGCAAATCTTGCAACAGGGCGGAACGAGCAGTACTTC. It is translated as CASSLANLATGRNEQYF.

This clone is a singleton in its sample. The CDR3 nucleotides read TGTGCCAGCAGTATGCGCGGGCCATACAATGAGCAGTTCTTC. It encodes CASSMRGPYNEQFF. The chain recombines TRBV27 with TRBJ2-1; possible D gene TRBD2, 5 bases. The germline V gene encodes CDR1 MNHEY and CDR2 SMNVEV (reference sequence). This CDR3 has 14 amino acids. V was cut by 5 bases and J by 4 bases, with 12 bases left in between.

V is TRBV4-2 and J is TRBJ2-3; D uncertain. Per germline, CDR1 LGHNA and CDR2 YNFKEQ. The ends were cut back, 0 bases at V and 12 bases at J, with 16 bases in the middle. The CDR3 runs 14 residues. The CDR3 nucleotides are TGTGCCAGCAGCCAAGAATATTTCAGTGATCGTCAGTATTTT. Translating gives CASSQEYFSDRQYF.

The genes are TRBV11-3 and TRBJ2-7, with 9 nucleotides matching TRBD1. The V gene end was trimmed by 5 bases and the J gene end by 0 bases; junction bases not matched to a gene: 5. The CDR3 is 15 amino acids. Per the germline V gene, CDR1 is SGHNT and CDR2 is YENEEA. CDR3 coding DNA: TGTGCCAGCAGCCGCGGACAGGGGAGCTCCTACGAGCAGTACTTC. Residues: CASSRGQGSSYEQYF.

The DNA of the CDR3 is TGTGCCAGCCGAGCGGGGGGCACAGATACGCAGTATTTT. Its translation: CASRAGGTDTQYF. The V and J genes are TRBV6-1 and TRBJ2-3, with 8 bases matching TRBD2. The CDR3 length is 13 residues. V shed 8 bases, J shed 1 base, and the junction held 2 bases outside the gene matches. CDR1 and CDR2 from the germline V gene are MNHNS and SASEGT.

This chain links TRBV6-5 with TRBJ1-5; D might be TRBD1 (5 bases). Germline V gives CDR1 MNHEY, CDR2 SVGAGI. This CDR3 is built from 13 residues. Trimming took off 6 bases at V and 3 bases at J, with 9 bases between the two ends. The CDR3 sequence: CASRGGFNQPQHF. CDR3 DNA: TGTGCCAGCAGGGGGGGTTTCAATCAGCCCCAGCATTTT.

This chain links TRBV7-2 with TRBJ2-3; TRBD1 is a possible D gene (5 bases). CDR1 is SGHTA and CDR2 is FQGNSA in the germline V gene. V was clipped by 0 bases and J by 14 bases, with 15 bases between them. There are 13 residues in the CDR3. The DNA for the CDR3 is TGTGCCAGCAGCTTAGCTAATAGGCAGGGTGGGTATTTT. It codes for CASSLANRQGGYF.

V and J are TRBV6-5 and TRBJ1-1; D possibly corresponds to TRBD1 (6 bases). Germline V gene sequence: CDR1 MNHEY, CDR2 SVGAGI. CDR3 size: 16 residues. V was pared by 4 bases and J by 4 bases, with 19 bases between. In DNA form, the CDR3 reads TGTGCCAGCAGTTTGCAGGGGCGCCCAATAGGCACTGAAGCTTTCTTT. This gives the protein CASSLQGRPIGTEAFF.

The genes are TRBV28 and TRBJ2-1; 11 nucleotides match TRBD2. The ends lost 5 bases at V and 3 bases at J; junction bases unmatched: 9. The CDR3 extends over 17 amino acids. CDR1 is MDHEN, CDR2 SYDVKM, per germline. The CDR3 nucleotides read TGTGCCAGCAGTCCGTCGACTAGCGGGGAAGGCTACAATGAGCAGTTCTTC. Protein sequence: CASSPSTSGEGYNEQFF. The complete variable domain, with remaining parts taken from reference TRBV28 and TRBJ2-1, reads DVKVTQSSRYLVKRTGEKVFLECVQDMDHENMFWYRQDPGLGLRLIYFSYDVKMKEKGDIPEGYSVSREKKERFSLILESASTNQTSMYLCASSPSTSGEGYNEQFFGPGTRLTVL.

The rearrangement links TRBV15 to TRBJ1-5; D unresolved. CDR3 length: 14 amino acids. V lost 1 base and J 0 bases, leaving 4 bases between the germline ends. Per germline, CDR1 LNHNV and CDR2 YYDKDF (reference sequence). CDR3 bases: TGTGCCACCAGCAGAGTATATAGCAATCAGCCCCAGCATTTT. It codes for CATSRVYSNQPQHF.

The chain combines TRBV7-9 with TRBJ2-5, with 9 nucleotides matching TRBD2. The CDR3 runs to 17 residues. Germline CDR1 reads SEHNR; CDR2 reads FQNEAQ (reference sequence). V was pared by 0 bases and J by 2 bases, with 7 bases of the junction left unmatched. The CDR3 DNA is TGTGCCAGCAGCTTAGCGCGGAGCGGGGGGATTCAAGAGACCCAGTACTTC. It translates to CASSLARSGGIQETQYF. Looking up the rest from reference TRBV7-9 and TRBJ2-5 gives the full variable domain: DTGVSQNPRHKITKRGQNVTFRCDPISEHNRLYWYRQTLGQGPEFLTYFQNEAQLEKSRLLSDRFSAERPKGSFSTLEIQRTEQGDSAMYLCASSLARSGGIQETQYFGPGTRLLVL.

This clone occurred once. The chain carries TRBV19 and TRBJ2-7; a weak D match, TRBD1 (6 bases). This CDR3 has 13 residues. V dropped 5 bases and J dropped 0 bases, with 8 bases sitting between them. Germline V gene sequence: CDR1 LNHDA, CDR2 SQIVND (reference sequence). CDR3 nucleotides: TGTGCCAGTAGTGGGGGACACTCCTACGAGCAGTACTTC. It is translated as CASSGGHSYEQYF.

The chain recombines TRBV19 with TRBJ2-1, with TRBD1 matching over 8 bases. Germline-derived CDR1 and CDR2 are LNHDA and SQIVND (reference sequence). The CDR3 has 16 amino acids. The trim removed 4 bases at V and 0 bases at J, leaving 5 bases unmatched. The CDR3: CASSTLQGVSYNEQFF. CDR3 coding DNA: TGTGCCAGTAGTACATTACAGGGGGTCTCCTACAATGAGCAGTTCTTC.